The rows below give T cell receptor beta chains drawn from one sample of a study of blood T cell repertoires in COVID-19. Profiling relied on immunoSEQ multiplex PCR, and the TCRdb table lists in-frame clones only, not all of them. The sample has about 210,000 clones; 89% are singletons. Sequencing was done on a sample of peripheral blood. These TCRs come from a woman in her thirties or forties with acute or convalescent COVID-19. Each CDR3 is given with its conserved first and last residue. Fields, in order: V gene, D gene, J gene, clone size, CDR3 protein, CDR3 DNA. The D gene is left open where the match is weak. Clone size appears in some rows only: once, few, many, or a class for an expanded clone.

TRBV5-6	.	TRBJ2-5	.	CASSLVSGETQYF	TGTGCCAGCAGCTTGGTTTCGGGGGAGACCCAGTACTTC
TRBV19	.	TRBJ1-1	.	CASSRGGADYTEAFF	TGTGCCAGTAGTCGGGGGGGCGCAGACTACACTGAAGCTTTCTTT
TRBV5-1	TRBD2	TRBJ2-2	.	CASSLVGGANTGELFF	TGCGCCAGCAGCTTGGTGGGAGGGGCGAACACCGGGGAGCTGTTTTTT
TRBV7-6	.	TRBJ1-3	.	CASSIIRGDTIYF	TGTGCCAGCAGCATCATTCGGGGGGACACCATATATTTT
TRBV27	TRBD1	TRBJ1-2	.	CASSLSRDRGYGYTF	TGTGCCAGCAGTTTATCACGGGACAGGGGGTATGGCTACACCTTC
TRBV5-5	.	TRBJ2-1	once	CASSLYRYNEQFF	TGTGCCAGCAGCTTGTATAGATACAATGAGCAGTTCTTC
TRBV7-9	.	TRBJ2-6	.	CASSPGFRGLSGANVLTF	TGTGCCAGCAGCCCAGGGTTCAGGGGCCTCTCTGGGGCCAACGTCCTGACTTTC
TRBV4-1	.	TRBJ2-5	.	CASSPGSGNQETQYF	TGCGCCAGCAGCCCAGGGTCAGGTAACCAAGAGACCCAGTACTTC
TRBV3-1/TRBV3-2	.	TRBJ1-2	.	CASSQDAREQFYGYTF	TGTGCCAGCAGCCAAGATGCGCGGGAGCAGTTCTATGGCTACACCTTC
TRBV7-2	TRBD1	TRBJ1-2	once	CASSLPGQGTLRTF	TGTGCCAGCAGCTTGCCGGGACAGGGTACCTTAAGGACCTTC
TRBV6-4	TRBD2	TRBJ2-1	.	CASSREEGPTYNEQFF	TGTGCCAGCAGCCGGGAGGAGGGTCCGACCTACAATGAGCAGTTCTTC
TRBV11-2	.	TRBJ1-1	.	CASSRGPTEAFF	TGTGCCAGCTCCCGGGGTCCCACTGAAGCTTTCTTT
TRBV11-2	.	TRBJ1-1	.	CASSSREVGTEAFF	TGTGCCAGCAGCTCCCGGGAGGTCGGGACTGAAGCTTTCTTT
TRBV28	TRBD1	TRBJ1-5	.	CASSLNRGLGPQHF	TGTGCCAGCAGCCTAAACAGGGGGCTAGGGCCCCAGCATTTT
TRBV19	.	TRBJ2-5	.	CASQGADGGKETQYF	TGTGCCAGTCAAGGGGCCGATGGGGGCAAAGAGACCCAGTACTTC
TRBV7-2	.	TRBJ2-4	.	CASTSAGLLAKNIQYF	TGTGCCAGCACTTCAGCAGGGCTTTTAGCCAAAAACATTCAGTACTTC
TRBV25-1	.	TRBJ1-6	.	CASSLPSGSSPLHF	TGTGCCAGCAGTCTACCCTCGGGAAGTTCACCCCTCCACTTT
TRBV7-3	.	TRBJ2-2	.	CASSSTGTTGGELFF	TGTGCCAGCAGCTCAACTGGGACAACTGGCGGGGAGCTGTTTTTT
TRBV7-8	.	TRBJ1-2	.	CASSSYSPGGYTF	TGTGCCAGCAGCTCGTATTCCCCAGGAGGCTACACCTTC
TRBV24-1	.	TRBJ1-3	.	CATSDFDINQAGNTIYF	TGTGCCACCAGTGATTTCGACATTAATCAGGCCGGAAACACCATATATTTT
TRBV7-9	TRBD1	TRBJ1-4	.	CASTSGTGQEKLFF	TGTGCCAGCACCTCGGGGACAGGGCAGGAAAAACTGTTTTTT
TRBV5-1	TRBD2	TRBJ2-2	once	CASSLLAGVGELFF	TGCGCCAGCAGCCTACTAGCGGGGGTAGGGGAGCTGTTTTTT
TRBV24-1	.	TRBJ2-2	.	CATSDRGRPGELFF	TGTGCCACCAGTGACCGGGGGAGACCCGGGGAGCTGTTTTTT
TRBV19	.	TRBJ1-2	.	CASYDTRANYGYTF	TGTGCCAGTTACGACACGAGAGCTAACTATGGCTACACCTTC
TRBV3-1/TRBV3-2	.	TRBJ1-2	.	CASSQSRGYGGYTF	TGTGCCAGCAGCCAATCCAGGGGATATGGAGGCTACACCTTC
TRBV6-4	TRBD1	TRBJ1-1	.	CASRRTGDTEAFF	TGTGCCAGCAGACGGACAGGGGACACTGAAGCTTTCTTT
TRBV9	.	TRBJ2-1	.	CASNLNGANEQFF	TGTGCCAGCAATCTAAATGGGGCGAATGAGCAGTTCTTC
TRBV7-3	TRBD1	TRBJ2-1	.	CASSLDRAYNEQFF	TGTGCCAGCAGCCTAGACAGGGCCTACAATGAGCAGTTCTTC
TRBV3-1/TRBV3-2	TRBD2	TRBJ2-5	.	CATSGSSQETQYF	TGTGCCACCAGCGGGAGCTCACAAGAGACCCAGTACTTC
TRBV3-1/TRBV3-2	.	TRBJ1-1	.	CASSQAQEAFF	TGTGCCAGCAGCCAAGCACAAGAAGCTTTCTTT
TRBV5-1	TRBD2	TRBJ2-5	.	CASSGTSGGRETQYF	TGCGCCAGCAGCGGGACTAGCGGGGGTCGAGAGACCCAGTACTTC
TRBV5-1	.	TRBJ1-3	.	CASSLEGVRGNTIYF	TGCGCCAGCAGCTTGGAGGGGGTGAGAGGAAACACCATATATTTT